The 17 T cell receptor beta chains in this list originate from one sample, sequenced in a study of blood T cell repertoires in COVID-19 (dated by TCRdb to about 2020). Library generation was performed with the immunoSEQ multiplex PCR assay. TCRdb took this table from immuneACCESS and kept in-frame rearrangements with V and J called. Such tables lack part of the clones; where checked against another copy, unresolved V genes explain under half of the gap, and the rest is unexplained. Recorded for this sample are roughly 120,000 clones; around 90% of them occurred a single time. The ten most abundant clones make up about 3.5% of the sample. Sequenced material: peripheral blood. The receptors come from a man between 50 and 59 years old with active COVID-19.

J is TRBJ1-6 and V is TRBV3-1 (or the pseudogene TRBV3-2); a weak D match, TRBD1 (6 bases). V was shortened by 3 bases and J by 9 bases, with 12 bases between the two germline ends. The length of the CDR3 is 14 residues. Germline CDR1 and CDR2: LGHDT and YNNKEL (reference sequence). DNA of the CDR3: TGTGCCAGCAGCCACCACCGGACAGCTTCACCCCTCCACTTT. Protein product: CASSHHRTASPLHF.

The chain uses TRBV5-1 and TRBJ2-2; maybe TRBD1 (5 bases). V was pared by 2 bases and J by 0 bases, with 17 bases between. Per the germline V gene, CDR1 is SGHRS and CDR2 is YFSETQ. The CDR3 spans 18 residues. Written as DNA, the CDR3 is TGCGCCAGCAGCTTCGGTTCGACAGTCCTACCGAACACCGGGGAGCTGTTTTTT. Its protein is CASSFGSTVLPNTGELFF.

V usage is TRBV4-2 and J usage is TRBJ1-1; D call uncertain. The CDR3 covers 15 residues. Germline CDR1 LGHNA, CDR2 YNFKEQ. Trimming took 4 bases from V and 7 from J, leaving 19 bases between them. CDR3 protein: CASSRGEGPYSEAFF. The CDR3 bases are TGTGCCAGCAGCCGTGGGGAGGGTCCGTATAGTGAAGCTTTCTTT.

The gene calls are TRBV6-5 and TRBJ1-5; 8 nucleotides match TRBD1. CDR1 is MNHEY, CDR2 SVGAGI, per germline. J lost 0 bases, V lost 5 bases, and 3 bases had no gene match. The CDR3 is 15 amino acids. The CDR3 reads CASSPDRGSNQPQHF. CDR3 in DNA: TGTGCCAGCAGTCCCGACAGGGGTAGCAATCAGCCCCAGCATTTT.

This clone was picked up one time. This chain uses TRBV5-1 with TRBJ1-1; D gene ambiguous. V was pared by 1 base and J by 6 bases, with 13 bases between. The CDR3 sequence is 14 residues long. Germline V gene lookup returns CDR1 SGHRS and CDR2 YFSETQ. CDR3 residues: CASSLNGPVAEAFF. In DNA, the CDR3 is TGCGCCAGCAGCTTGAATGGGCCAGTCGCTGAAGCTTTCTTT.

V gene TRBV7-8 combines with J gene TRBJ1-6; D is possibly TRBD1 (6 bases). The length of the CDR3 is 15 residues. Trimming removed 1 base at V and 7 bases at J, with 11 bases between. Per the germline V gene, CDR1 is SGHVS and CDR2 is FQNEAQ. The CDR3 DNA reads TGTGCCAGCAGCTTAGATGCAGGGGCCAATTCACCCCTCCACTTT. This translates into CASSLDAGANSPLHF.

The chain has TRBV27 and TRBJ2-2; unclear D gene. Germline assignment: CDR1 MNHEY and CDR2 SMNVEV (reference sequence). V was clipped by 6 bases and J by 4 bases, with 12 bases between them. This CDR3 is 14 amino acids long. In DNA form, the CDR3 reads TGTGCCAGCAGGAGGCCCCTGGGCACCGGGGAGCTGTTTTTT. Residues: CASRRPLGTGELFF.

V gene TRBV2 combines with J gene TRBJ2-1; possible D gene TRBD1, 5 bases. CDR3 length: 15 residues. The germline CDR1 and CDR2 sequences are SNHLY and FYNNEI. Trimming took off 2 bases at V and 2 bases at J, with 10 bases between the two ends. As DNA, the CDR3 is TGTGCCAGCAGTGAACAGGGCCCAGCCTACAATGAGCAGTTCTTC. Its translation is CASSEQGPAYNEQFF.

This rearrangement joins TRBV29-1 to TRBJ1-2; 7 bases are a match to TRBD1. Trimming removed 2 bases from V and 8 bases from J; junction bases left unmatched: 5. This CDR3 contains 12 residues. Germline-derived CDR1 and CDR2 are SQVTM and ANQGSEA. CDR3 coding DNA: TGCAGCGTTGAAAAGGGGGCGTCGGGCTACACCTTC. Translation: CSVEKGASGYTF.

This clone was picked up a small number of times. The chain carries TRBV6-5 and TRBJ2-1; 8 bases fit TRBD1. The J segment lost 4 bases and the V segment lost 7 bases, leaving 3 bases of the junction unmatched. Germline CDR1 reads MNHEY; CDR2 reads SVGAGI. The CDR3 totals 13 residues. The CDR3, as DNA: TGTGCCAGCAAACAGGGGGAATACAATGAGCAGTTCTTC. This translates into CASKQGEYNEQFF.

This chain's CDR3 is CASSLGGLYNSPLHF. The CDR3 DNA is TGTGCCAGCAGCTTGGGTGGGCTCTATAATTCACCCCTCCACTTT. This chain links TRBV11-2 with TRBJ1-6; D uncertain. V lost 3 bases and J lost 3, with 9 bases in between. The V gene's germline CDR1 is SGHAT and CDR2 FQNNGV. This CDR3 has 15 amino acids.

This chain links TRBV6-5 with TRBJ2-1, with D possibly matching TRBD2 (6 bases). This CDR3 region has 15 residues. V was pared by 0 bases and J by 7 bases, with 13 bases between. Germline-derived CDR1 and CDR2 are MNHEY and SVGAGI. CDR3 sequence reads: CASSYSVRGNNEQFF. CDR3 coding DNA: TGTGCCAGCAGTTACTCCGTCCGGGGGAATAATGAGCAGTTCTTC.

This clone was picked up one time. The gene calls are TRBV7-9 and TRBJ1-2; tentatively, D is TRBD1 (5 bases). V lost 8 bases and J 8 bases, leaving 15 bases between the germline ends. The germline V gene encodes CDR1 SEHNR and CDR2 FQNEAQ (reference sequence). This CDR3 spans 12 amino acids. CDR3: CASGFQGRGYTF. As DNA, the CDR3 is TGTGCCAGCGGATTCCAGGGTCGGGGCTACACCTTC.

The chain joins TRBV5-6 to TRBJ1-1; D gene uncertain. Germline-derived CDR1 and CDR2 are SGHDT and YYEEEE. The V gene lost 4 bases and the J gene lost 1 base, with 14 bases spanning the gap. This CDR3 is 15 amino acids long. CDR3 residues: CASSDRGFTNTEAFF. The CDR3 DNA reads as TGTGCCAGCAGCGATAGAGGGTTTACGAACACTGAAGCTTTCTTT.

The chain has TRBV30 and TRBJ2-1; D is unclear. Germline V gene data show CDR1 as GTSNPN and CDR2 as SVGIG (reference sequence). V was pared by 3 bases and J by 7 bases, with 10 bases between. The CDR3 spans 12 residues. CDR3: CAWRFLGNEQFF. The CDR3 DNA is TGTGCCTGGAGATTCCTCGGGAATGAGCAGTTCTTC.

The rearrangement joins TRBV4-1 to TRBJ2-2, with TRBD2 identical over 7 bases. CDR1 is MGHRA and CDR2 is YSYEKL in the germline V gene. With 6 bases clipped from V and 6 bases from J, the junction kept 10 bases outside the gene matches. The CDR3 covers 15 residues. CDR3 residues: CASRGGSVTPGELFF. The DNA for the CDR3 is TGCGCCAGCAGGGGGGGGTCTGTGACCCCCGGGGAGCTGTTTTTT.

The rearrangement uses TRBV19 and TRBJ2-5; a weak D match, TRBD2 (5 bases). Trimming cost V 6 bases and J 1 base, with 12 bases left between them. This CDR3 spans 14 amino acids. From germline, CDR1 is LNHDA and CDR2 SQIVND (reference sequence). The CDR3 region is CASSPSNTQETQYF. CDR3 nucleotide sequence: TGTGCCAGTAGCCCTAGCAACACCCAAGAGACCCAGTACTTC.